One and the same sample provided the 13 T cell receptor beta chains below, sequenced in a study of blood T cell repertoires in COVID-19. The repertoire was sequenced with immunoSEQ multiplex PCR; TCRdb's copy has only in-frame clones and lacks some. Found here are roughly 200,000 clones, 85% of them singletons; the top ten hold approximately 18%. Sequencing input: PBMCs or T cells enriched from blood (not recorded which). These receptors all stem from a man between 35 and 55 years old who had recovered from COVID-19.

CDR3 DNA: TGTGCCAGCTCACCGACTAGCGGGAGGCAGAACACCGGGGAGCTGTTTTTT. Amino acids: CASSPTSGRQNTGELFF. The chain uses TRBV18 and TRBJ2-2; 13 nucleotides match TRBD2. The CDR3 is made up of 17 amino acids. The V segment lost 3 bases and the J segment 1 base; nucleotides outside the gene matches: 2. Germline V gene data show CDR1 as KGHSH and CDR2 as LQKENI.

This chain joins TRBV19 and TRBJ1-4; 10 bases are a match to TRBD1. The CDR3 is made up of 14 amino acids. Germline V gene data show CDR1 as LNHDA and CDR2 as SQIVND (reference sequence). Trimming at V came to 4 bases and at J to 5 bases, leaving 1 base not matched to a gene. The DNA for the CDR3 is TGTGCCAGTAGTAAGGGACAGGGGAATGAAAAACTGTTTTTT. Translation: CASSKGQGNEKLFF.

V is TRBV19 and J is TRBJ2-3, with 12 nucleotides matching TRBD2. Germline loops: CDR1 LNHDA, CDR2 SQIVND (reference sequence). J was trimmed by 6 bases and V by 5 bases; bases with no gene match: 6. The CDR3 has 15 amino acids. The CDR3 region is CASSPRLAGVDTQYF. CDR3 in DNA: TGTGCCAGTAGTCCTCGACTAGCGGGAGTTGATACGCAGTATTTT.

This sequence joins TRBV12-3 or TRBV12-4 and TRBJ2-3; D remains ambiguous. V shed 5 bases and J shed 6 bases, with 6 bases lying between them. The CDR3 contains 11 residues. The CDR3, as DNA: TGTGCCAGCAGTCCTAAGGATACGCAGTATTTT. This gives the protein CASSPKDTQYF.

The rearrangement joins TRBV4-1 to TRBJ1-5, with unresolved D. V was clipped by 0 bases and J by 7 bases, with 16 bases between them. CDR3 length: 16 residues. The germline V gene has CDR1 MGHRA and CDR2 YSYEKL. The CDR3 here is CASSQEFKRAGQPQHF. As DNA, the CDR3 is TGCGCCAGCAGCCAAGAGTTTAAGAGGGCTGGGCAGCCCCAGCATTTT.

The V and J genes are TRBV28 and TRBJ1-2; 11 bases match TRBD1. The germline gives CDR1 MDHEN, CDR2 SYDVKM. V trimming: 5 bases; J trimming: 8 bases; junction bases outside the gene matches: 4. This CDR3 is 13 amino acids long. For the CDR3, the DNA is TGTGCCAGCAGTCCCGGGACAGGGGGAGGCTACACCTTC. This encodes CASSPGTGGGYTF.

The CDR3 DNA reads TGTGCCAGCCGGACAAGCGGGTCTTCCTACGAGCAGTACTTC. It yields the protein CASRTSGSSYEQYF. The gene calls are TRBV4-2 and TRBJ2-7; a weak D match, TRBD2 (6 bases). This CDR3 comprises 14 residues. Trimming pared 8 bases from V and 1 base from J, leaving 15 bases between. Germline lookup yields CDR1 LGHNA and CDR2 YNFKEQ.

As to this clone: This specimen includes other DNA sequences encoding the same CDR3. This chain's CDR3 is CASSSTGGTEAFF. DNA for the CDR3: TGTGCCAGCAGTTCCACAGGGGGAACGGAAGCTTTCTTT. This chain joins TRBV12-3 or TRBV12-4 and TRBJ1-1, with TRBD1 matching over 8 bases. Losses at the gene ends were 4 bases for V and 8 bases for J; bases not matched to a gene: 6. The CDR3 loop spans 13 amino acids.

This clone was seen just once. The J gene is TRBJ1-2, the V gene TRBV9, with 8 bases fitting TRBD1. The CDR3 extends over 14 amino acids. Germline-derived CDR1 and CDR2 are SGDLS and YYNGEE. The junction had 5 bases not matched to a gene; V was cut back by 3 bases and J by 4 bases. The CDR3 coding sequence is TGTGCCAGCAGCGCGACAGGGGATGGCTATGGCTACACCTTC. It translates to CASSATGDGYGYTF.

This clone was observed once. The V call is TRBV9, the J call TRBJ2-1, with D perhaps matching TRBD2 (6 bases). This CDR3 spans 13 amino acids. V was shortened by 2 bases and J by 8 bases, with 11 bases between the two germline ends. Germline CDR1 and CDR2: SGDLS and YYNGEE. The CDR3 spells CASSVSQRDEQFF. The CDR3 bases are TGTGCCAGCAGCGTGAGCCAGCGGGATGAGCAGTTCTTC.

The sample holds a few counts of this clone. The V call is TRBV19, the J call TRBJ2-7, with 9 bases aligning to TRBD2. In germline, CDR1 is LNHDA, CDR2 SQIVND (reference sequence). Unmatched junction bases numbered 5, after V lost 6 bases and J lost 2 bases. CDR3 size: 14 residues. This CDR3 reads CASRSTSGTYEQYF. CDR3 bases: TGTGCCAGTAGATCGACTAGCGGAACCTACGAGCAGTACTTC.

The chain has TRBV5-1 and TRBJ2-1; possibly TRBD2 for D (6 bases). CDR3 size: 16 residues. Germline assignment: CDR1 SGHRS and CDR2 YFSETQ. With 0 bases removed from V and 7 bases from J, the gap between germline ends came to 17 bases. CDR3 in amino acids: CASSLASSGYLNEQFF. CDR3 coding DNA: TGCGCCAGCAGCTTGGCCTCCAGCGGGTACTTGAATGAGCAGTTCTTC.

In DNA, the CDR3 is TGTGCCAGCAGGGTGACAGGGAGAGGGGACACTGAAGCTTTCTTT. This encodes CASRVTGRGDTEAFF. This chain uses TRBV7-8 with TRBJ1-1, with 7 bases lining up with TRBD1. V dropped 6 bases and J dropped 3; count of bases not matched to a gene: 10. There are 15 residues in the CDR3. Looked up from germline, CDR1 is SGHVS and CDR2 is FQNEAQ.